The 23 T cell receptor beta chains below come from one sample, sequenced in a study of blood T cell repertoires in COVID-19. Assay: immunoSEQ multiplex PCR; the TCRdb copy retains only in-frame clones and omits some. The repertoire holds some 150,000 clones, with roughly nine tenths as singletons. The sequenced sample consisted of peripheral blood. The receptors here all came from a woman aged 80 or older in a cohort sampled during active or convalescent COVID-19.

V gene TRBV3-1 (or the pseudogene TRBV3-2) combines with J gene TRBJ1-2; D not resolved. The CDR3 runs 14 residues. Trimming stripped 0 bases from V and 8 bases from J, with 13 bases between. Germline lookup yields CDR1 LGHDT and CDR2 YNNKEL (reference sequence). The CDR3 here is CASSQESRASGYTF. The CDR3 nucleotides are TGTGCCAGCAGCCAAGAATCTCGCGCAAGCGGCTACACCTTC.

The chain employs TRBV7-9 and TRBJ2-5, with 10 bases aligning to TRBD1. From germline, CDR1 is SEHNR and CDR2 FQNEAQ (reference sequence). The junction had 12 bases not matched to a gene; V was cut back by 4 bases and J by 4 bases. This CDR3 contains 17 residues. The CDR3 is CASSYRDRGPRAETQYF. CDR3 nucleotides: TGTGCCAGCAGCTACCGGGACAGGGGCCCACGGGCAGAGACCCAGTACTTC.

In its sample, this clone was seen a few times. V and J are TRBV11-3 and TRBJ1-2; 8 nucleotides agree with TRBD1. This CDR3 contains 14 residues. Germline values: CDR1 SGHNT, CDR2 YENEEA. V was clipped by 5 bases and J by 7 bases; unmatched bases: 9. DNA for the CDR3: TGTGCCAGCAGCCCCCCCGGGACAGGTGTTGGCTACACCTTC. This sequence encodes CASSPPGTGVGYTF.

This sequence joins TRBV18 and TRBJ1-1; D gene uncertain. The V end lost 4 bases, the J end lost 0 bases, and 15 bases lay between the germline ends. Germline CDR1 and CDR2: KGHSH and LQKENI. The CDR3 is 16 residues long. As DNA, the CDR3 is TGTGCCAGCTCACGGGCAGAACCCACATTGAACACTGAAGCTTTCTTT. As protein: CASSRAEPTLNTEAFF.

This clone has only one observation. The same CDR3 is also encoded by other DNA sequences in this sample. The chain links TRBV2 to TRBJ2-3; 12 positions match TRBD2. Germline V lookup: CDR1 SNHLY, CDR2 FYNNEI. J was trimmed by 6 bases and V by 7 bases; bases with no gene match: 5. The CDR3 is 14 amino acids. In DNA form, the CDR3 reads TGTGCCAGCAAAGGACTAGCGGGGACGGATACGCAGTATTTT. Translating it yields CASKGLAGTDTQYF. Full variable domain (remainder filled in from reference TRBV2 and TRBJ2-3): EPEVTQTPSHQVTQMGQEVILRCVPISNHLYFYWYRQILGQKVEFLVSFYNNEISEKSEIFDDQFSVERPDGSNFTLKIRSTKLEDSAMYFCASKGLAGTDTQYFGPGTRLTVL.

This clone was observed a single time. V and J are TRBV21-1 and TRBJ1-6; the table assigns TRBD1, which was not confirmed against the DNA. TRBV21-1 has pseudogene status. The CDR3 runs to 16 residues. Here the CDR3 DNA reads TGTGCCAGACAAAGCTGTAACATTGTGGGGACAGCACCCCTCCACTTT. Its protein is CARQSCNIVGTAPLHF.

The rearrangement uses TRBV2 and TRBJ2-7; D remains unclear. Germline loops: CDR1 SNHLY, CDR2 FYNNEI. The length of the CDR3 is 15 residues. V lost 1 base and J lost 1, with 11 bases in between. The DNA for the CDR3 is TGTGCCAGCAGTGAAGGGCCCGATGATTCCTACGAGCAGTACTTC. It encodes CASSEGPDDSYEQYF.

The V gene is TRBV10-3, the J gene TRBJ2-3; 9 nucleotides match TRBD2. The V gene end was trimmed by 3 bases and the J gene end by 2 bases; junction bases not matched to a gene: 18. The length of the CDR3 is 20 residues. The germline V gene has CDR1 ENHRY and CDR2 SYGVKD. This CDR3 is CAISDPTVVEAGGLTDTQYF. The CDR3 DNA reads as TGTGCCATCAGTGACCCCACCGTAGTCGAAGCGGGGGGACTCACAGATACGCAGTATTTT.

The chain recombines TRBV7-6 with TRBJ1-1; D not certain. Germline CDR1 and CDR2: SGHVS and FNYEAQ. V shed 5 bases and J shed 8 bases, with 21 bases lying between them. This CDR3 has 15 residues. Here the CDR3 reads CASSPSAGLMKEAFF. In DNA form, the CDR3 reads TGTGCCAGCAGCCCCTCCGCAGGACTTATGAAGGAAGCTTTCTTT.

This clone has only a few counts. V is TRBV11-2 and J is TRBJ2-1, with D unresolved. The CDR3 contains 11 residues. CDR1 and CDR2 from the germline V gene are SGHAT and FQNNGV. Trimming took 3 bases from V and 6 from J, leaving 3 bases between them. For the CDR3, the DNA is TGTGCCAGCAGCTTGGCCAATGAGCAGTTCTTC. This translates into CASSLANEQFF.

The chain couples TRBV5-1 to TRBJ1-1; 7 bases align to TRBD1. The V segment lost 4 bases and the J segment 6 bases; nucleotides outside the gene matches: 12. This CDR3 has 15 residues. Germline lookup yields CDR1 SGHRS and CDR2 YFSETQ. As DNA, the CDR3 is TGCGCCAGCAGCCCGTCGACAGGGATTATGGCTGAAGCTTTCTTT. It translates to CASSPSTGIMAEAFF.

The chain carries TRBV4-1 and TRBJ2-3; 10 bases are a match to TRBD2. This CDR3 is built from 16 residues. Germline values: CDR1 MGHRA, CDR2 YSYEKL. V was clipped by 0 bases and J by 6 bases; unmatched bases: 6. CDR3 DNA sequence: TGCGCCAGCAGCCAAGATCGGCTAGCGGGGGTGGATACGCAGTATTTT. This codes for CASSQDRLAGVDTQYF.

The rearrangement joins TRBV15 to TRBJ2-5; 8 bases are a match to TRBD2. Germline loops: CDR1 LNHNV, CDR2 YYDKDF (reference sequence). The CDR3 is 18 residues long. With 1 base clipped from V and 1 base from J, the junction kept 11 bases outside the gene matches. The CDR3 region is CATSRGVSSSGPQETQYF. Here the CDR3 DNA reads TGTGCCACCAGCAGAGGTGTTTCGTCTAGCGGGCCCCAAGAGACCCAGTACTTC.

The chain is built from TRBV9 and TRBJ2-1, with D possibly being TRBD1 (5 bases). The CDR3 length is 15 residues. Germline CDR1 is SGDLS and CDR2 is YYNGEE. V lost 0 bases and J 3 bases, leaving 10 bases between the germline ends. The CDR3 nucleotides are TGTGCCAGCAGCGTAGAGGGCAGGGACTACAATGAGCAGTTCTTC. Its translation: CASSVEGRDYNEQFF.

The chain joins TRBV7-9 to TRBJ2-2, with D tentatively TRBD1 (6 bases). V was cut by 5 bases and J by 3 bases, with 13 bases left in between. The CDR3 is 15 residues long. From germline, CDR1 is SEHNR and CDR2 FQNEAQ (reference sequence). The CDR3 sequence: CASSRKTGYTGELFF. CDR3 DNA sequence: TGTGCCAGCAGCAGAAAGACAGGTTACACCGGGGAGCTGTTTTTT.

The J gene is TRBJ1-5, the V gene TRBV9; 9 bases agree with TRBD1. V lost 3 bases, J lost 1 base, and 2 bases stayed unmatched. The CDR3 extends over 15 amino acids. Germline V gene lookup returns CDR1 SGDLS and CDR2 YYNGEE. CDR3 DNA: TGTGCCAGCAGCGCGACAGGGGGGAGCAATCAGCCCCAGCATTTT. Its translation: CASSATGGSNQPQHF.

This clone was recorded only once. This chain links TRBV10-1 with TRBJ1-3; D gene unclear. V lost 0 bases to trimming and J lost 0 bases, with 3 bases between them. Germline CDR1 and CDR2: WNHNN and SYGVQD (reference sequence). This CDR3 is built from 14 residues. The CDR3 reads CASSESSSGNTIYF. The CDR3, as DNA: TGCGCCAGCAGTGAGTCCTCCTCTGGAAACACCATATATTTT.

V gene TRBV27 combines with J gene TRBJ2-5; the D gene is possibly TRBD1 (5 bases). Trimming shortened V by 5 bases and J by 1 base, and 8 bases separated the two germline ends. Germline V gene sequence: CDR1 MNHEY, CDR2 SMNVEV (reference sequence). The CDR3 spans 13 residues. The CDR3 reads CASSPGPQETQYF. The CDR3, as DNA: TGTGCCAGCAGTCCAGGGCCCCAAGAGACCCAGTACTTC.

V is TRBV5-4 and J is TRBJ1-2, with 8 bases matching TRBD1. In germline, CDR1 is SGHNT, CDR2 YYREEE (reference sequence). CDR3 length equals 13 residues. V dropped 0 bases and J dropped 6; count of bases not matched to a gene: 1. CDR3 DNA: TGTGCCAGCAGCTTGGACAGGGGGGATGGCTACACCTTC. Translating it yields CASSLDRGDGYTF.

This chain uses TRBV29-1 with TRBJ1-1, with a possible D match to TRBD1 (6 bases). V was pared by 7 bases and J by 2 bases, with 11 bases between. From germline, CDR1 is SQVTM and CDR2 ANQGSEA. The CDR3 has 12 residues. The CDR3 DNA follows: TGCAGCGGTGGACAGACTAACACTGAAGCTTTCTTT. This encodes CSGGQTNTEAFF.

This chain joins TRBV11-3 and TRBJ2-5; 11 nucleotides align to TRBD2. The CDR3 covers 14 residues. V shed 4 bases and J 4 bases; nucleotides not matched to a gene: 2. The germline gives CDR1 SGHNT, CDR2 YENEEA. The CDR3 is CASSSTSGAETQYF. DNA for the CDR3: TGTGCCAGCAGCTCGACTAGCGGGGCAGAGACCCAGTACTTC.

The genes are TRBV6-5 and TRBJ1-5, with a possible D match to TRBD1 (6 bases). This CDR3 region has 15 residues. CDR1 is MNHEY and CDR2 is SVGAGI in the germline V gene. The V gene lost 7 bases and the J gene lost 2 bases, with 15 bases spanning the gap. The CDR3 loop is CASTDTGRGNQPQHF. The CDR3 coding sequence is TGTGCCAGCACCGATACAGGGAGAGGCAATCAGCCCCAGCATTTT.

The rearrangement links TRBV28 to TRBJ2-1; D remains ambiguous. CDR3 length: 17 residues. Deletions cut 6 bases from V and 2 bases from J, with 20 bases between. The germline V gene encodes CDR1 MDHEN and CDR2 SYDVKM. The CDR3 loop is CASSQTEYRLAYNEQFF. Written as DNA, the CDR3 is TGTGCCAGCAGCCAAACGGAGTACCGATTGGCCTACAATGAGCAGTTCTTC.